This passage covers 28 T cell receptor beta chains from one sample sequenced in a study of tumor-infiltrating lymphocytes in primary liver carcinoma. A primer matching the constant region was used to make TCR beta cDNA from approximately 0.45 ug of total RNA. Libraries of TCR beta came from three nested multiplex PCR rounds with slightly modified ARM-PCR. With TRBV1-TRBV30 forward primers and a C-beta reverse primer, the first two PCR rounds were run for around 10 cycles each. TCRdb analysed the multiplex PCR reads with MiXCR anew, one entry per CDR3 protein. Here the sample spans 330,000 or so distinct CDR3 sequences, around three fifths being singletons. Germline DNA was also extracted, while the blood RNA originated from unsorted whole blood. The sequenced sample consisted of peripheral blood. These receptors were obtained from a man in his forties or fifties with primary liver carcinoma and hepatitis B virus infection.

Notes on this clonotype: A much larger clone differs by one base, so this may be a read error. The gene calls are TRBV7-8 and TRBJ2-6, with TRBD2 matching 8 bases. Unmatched junction bases numbered 3, after V lost 5 bases and J lost 3 bases. This CDR3 region has 15 residues. Per the germline V gene, CDR1 is SGHVS and CDR2 is FQNEAQ. CDR3 loop: CASSPGRVGANVLTF. The CDR3 DNA is TGTGCCAGCAGCCCCGGGAGGGTTGGGGCCAACGTCCTGACTTTC.

This chain links TRBV6-5 with TRBJ2-7; the match to TRBD1 covers 8 bases. V dropped 4 bases and J dropped 5; count of bases not matched to a gene: 13. Germline assignment: CDR1 MNHEY and CDR2 SVGAGI. This CDR3 has 16 amino acids. The CDR3 bases are TGTGCCAGCAGTTCGAAAGTCAGGGGGCGCCCGGACGAGCAGTACTTC. It encodes CASSSKVRGRPDEQYF.

Concerning this clonotype: A read error is possible here, since a much larger clone lies one base away. The chain has TRBV29-1 and TRBJ2-1; 15 positions match TRBD2. CDR1 is SQVTM, CDR2 ANQGSEA, per germline. The CDR3 covers 16 residues. The DNA for the CDR3 is TGCAGCGTTCTTGGGACTAGCGGGAGGCCATACAATGATCAGTTCTTC. This sequence encodes CSVLGTSGRPYNDQFF.

There are a few counts of this clonotype. The chain combines TRBV4-1 with TRBJ2-1; D gene uncertain. Germline V lookup: CDR1 MGHRA, CDR2 YSYEKL. V lost 2 bases and J 0 bases, leaving 11 bases between the germline ends. The CDR3 runs 16 residues. CDR3 loop: CASSQNTGLSYNEQFF. The CDR3, as DNA: TGCGCCAGCAGCCAAAATACCGGGCTCTCCTACAATGAGCAGTTCTTC.

This clonotype was observed a few times. The chain links TRBV7-9 to TRBJ2-1; TRBD2 agrees at 9 bases. V shed 6 bases, J shed 4 bases, and the junction held 10 bases outside the gene matches. The CDR3 is 16 amino acids. Germline assignment: CDR1 SEHNR and CDR2 FQNEAQ (reference sequence). This CDR3 reads CASSPGGSGRYNEQFF. As DNA, the CDR3 is TGTGCCAGCAGTCCCGGTGGAAGCGGGAGGTACAATGAGCAGTTCTTC.

On this clonotype itself: No conserved phenylalanine or tryptophan is present at the end of the CDR3, so a read error is the likely explanation. The chain uses TRBV7-9 and TRBJ2-3; no clear D. Trimming took off 5 bases at V and 2 bases at J, with 11 bases between the two ends. The CDR3 runs 14 residues. Germline lookup yields CDR1 SEHNR and CDR2 FQNEAQ (reference sequence). The CDR3 region is CASSPEMSTDTQYY. The CDR3 nucleotides are TGTGCCAGCAGCCCAGAAATGTCCACAGATACGCAGTATTAT.

This clonotype was recorded many times. V usage is TRBV6-2 or TRBV6-3 and J usage is TRBJ2-3; weak D call: TRBD2 (6 bases). Germline CDR1 MNHEY, CDR2 SVGEGT. Trimming stripped 5 bases from V and 6 bases from J, with 18 bases between. There are 15 residues in the CDR3. CDR3 nucleotide sequence: TGTGCCAGCAGTAGACCCGGGACTTCCGGGGATACGCAGTATTTT. Its translation: CASSRPGTSGDTQYF.

V gene TRBV11-2 combines with J gene TRBJ2-1; 11 bases map to TRBD2. CDR3 size: 15 residues. The germline V gene has CDR1 SGHAT and CDR2 FQNNGV. DNA of the CDR3: TGTGCTAGTAGCCCCGTACTAGCGGGAGATGGTGAACAGTTCTTC. Translating it yields CASSPVLAGDGEQFF.

The chain employs TRBV5-1 and TRBJ2-1; TRBD2 might be the D (6 bases). This CDR3 spans 12 amino acids. Germline CDR1 is SGHRS and CDR2 is YFSETQ. Between the trimmed V and J ends, which lost 5 bases and 9 bases, there was a span of 12 bases. CDR3 residues: CASREGRGEQFF. DNA of the CDR3: TGCGCCAGCAGGGAGGGTAGAGGTGAGCAGTTCTTC.

The CDR3: CASSHGLAGGQGRDEQFF. The DNA for the CDR3 is TGCGCCAGCAGCCACGGTCTAGCGGGAGGGCAGGGGAGGGATGAGCAGTTCTTC. V and J are TRBV4-1 and TRBJ2-1; 12 nucleotides align to TRBD2. The CDR3 contains 18 residues. CDR1 and CDR2 from the germline V gene are MGHRA and YSYEKL. V lost 3 bases and J lost 8; bases outside the gene matches: 14.

This clonotype has just a few counts. An end of the junction differs from the germline gene, which may be a read error. This chain uses TRBV11-2 with TRBJ2-2; D is possibly TRBD2 (5 bases). Germline V gene data show CDR1 as SGHAT and CDR2 as FQNNGV. The CDR3 loop spans 11 amino acids. Here the CDR3 DNA reads TGTGCCAGCGGCTTCGCCGGGGAGCTGCTTTTT. It is translated as CASGFAGELLF.

This clonotype has just a few counts. The CDR3 coding sequence is TGCGCCAGCAGCCAAGCCTTCCTAGCGGGGACCTACAATGAGCAGTTCTTC. Protein product: CASSQAFLAGTYNEQFF. The chain uses TRBV4-1 and TRBJ2-1; 9 bases are a match to TRBD2. CDR1 MGHRA and CDR2 YSYEKL come from the germline V gene. The CDR3 has 17 amino acids. Trimming at V came to 1 base and at J to 2 bases, leaving 6 bases not matched to a gene.

This clonotype was recorded at least ten times. The V gene is TRBV12-3 or TRBV12-4, the J gene TRBJ1-2; TRBD1 agrees at 9 bases. Germline trimming cut 6 bases from V and 6 bases from J; bases unmatched to any gene: 5. This CDR3 region has 13 residues. CDR3 coding DNA: TGTGCCAGCAGCAGGGGGACAGGGAATGGCTACACCTTC. This encodes CASSRGTGNGYTF.

This clonotype has a count of ten or more. The chain employs TRBV10-2 and TRBJ2-7; 11 bases fit TRBD2. V was pared by 10 bases and J by 5 bases, with 4 bases of the junction left unmatched. Germline assignment: CDR1 WSHSY and CDR2 SAAADI. CDR3 length equals 12 residues. The CDR3 nucleotides are TGCGCCACCACTAGCGGGAGCCACGAGCAGTACTTC. This gives the protein CATTSGSHEQYF.

Worth noting for this clonotype: A read error may account for a junction end that differs from germline. The J gene is TRBJ2-1, the V gene TRBV11-2; 12 nucleotides line up with TRBD2. This CDR3 is 16 amino acids long. Germline V gives CDR1 SGHAT, CDR2 FQNNGV. For the CDR3, the DNA is TGTACCAGCAGCCCGAGACTAGCGGGAGTTGGATATGAGCAGTTCTTC. This encodes CTSSPRLAGVGYEQFF.

The J gene is TRBJ1-2, the V gene TRBV6-1; D remains unclear. The CDR3 loop spans 21 amino acids. Germline CDR1 MNHNS, CDR2 SASEGT. V lost 0 bases to trimming and J lost 0 bases, with 26 bases between them. CDR3 DNA: TGTGCCAGCAGTGAAGCGATGTGGGTAGGGCAGGTGGCGGTCTCTAACTATGGCTACACCTTC. Amino acid sequence: CASSEAMWVGQVAVSNYGYTF.

Of note for this clonotype: A junction end diverges from the germline sequence, so it may reflect a read error. V is TRBV5-1 and J is TRBJ2-5; 7 bases align to TRBD2. The CDR3 is made up of 11 amino acids. Germline CDR1 is SGHRS and CDR2 is YFSETQ. DNA for the CDR3: TGCGCCTGCAGGGAGGGCCAGACCCAGTACTTC. Its translation: CACREGQTQYF.

This sequence joins TRBV2 and TRBJ2-7, with D uncertain. Germline V gene data show CDR1 as SNHLY and CDR2 as FYNNEI. Trimming took 4 bases from V and 3 from J, leaving 16 bases between them. The CDR3 sequence is 15 residues long. CDR3 sequence: CASSAAGPNYYEQYF. The DNA for the CDR3 is TGTGCCAGCAGTGCGGCAGGCCCTAACTACTACGAGCAGTACTTC.

Of note for this clonotype: A much larger clone lies one base from this, so it may be a read error. The chain has TRBV7-8 and TRBJ2-3, with 7 bases identical to TRBD1. This CDR3 is 16 amino acids long. The V gene's germline CDR1 is SGHVS and CDR2 FQNEAQ. CDR3 amino acids: CASTLKGAQNTDTHYF. In DNA, the CDR3 is TGTGCCAGCACCCTCAAGGGGGCGCAGAACACAGATACGCACTATTTT.

This clonotype has ten or more counts. The V gene is TRBV6-2 or TRBV6-3, the J gene TRBJ2-3; 13 bases agree with TRBD2. Trimming cost V 2 bases and J 7 bases; bases outside gene matches: 3. Germline lookup yields CDR1 MNHEY and CDR2 SVGEGT. The length of the CDR3 is 15 residues. The CDR3 spells CASSYGTSGTYTQYF. CDR3 DNA: TGTGCCAGCAGTTACGGGACTAGCGGGACATATACGCAGTATTTT.

On this clonotype: Its ends do not fully match the called genes, so a read error is possible. The V and J genes are TRBV6-1 and TRBJ1-5; the D is unclear. The CDR3 is made up of 16 amino acids. Per germline, CDR1 MNHNS and CDR2 SASEGT. CDR3 sequence reads: CANSELIRAQNQPQHF. For the CDR3, the DNA is TGTGCCAACAGTGAATTAATTAGGGCCCAGAATCAGCCCCAGCATTTT.

A few counts support this clonotype. The chain uses TRBV13 and TRBJ2-7; the match to TRBD1 covers 8 bases. Looked up from germline, CDR1 is PRHDT and CDR2 is FYEKMQ (reference sequence). The CDR3 loop spans 12 amino acids. V was pared by 8 bases and J by 6 bases, with 6 bases of the junction left unmatched. This chain's CDR3 is CASGDTGGEQYF. DNA for the CDR3: TGTGCCAGCGGGGATACAGGGGGCGAGCAGTACTTC.

Turning to this clonotype: A much bigger clone sits one base away, suggesting this may be a read error. The chain is built from TRBV29-1 and TRBJ2-1; 15 bases map to TRBD2. This CDR3 spans 15 amino acids. Germline V gives CDR1 SQVTM, CDR2 ANQGSEA. The V gene end was trimmed by 5 bases and the J gene end by 9 bases; junction bases not matched to a gene: 8. CDR3 sequence: CSVSWTSGGVFEQFF. The CDR3 region has the DNA TGCAGCGTTTCCTGGACTAGCGGGGGGGTATTTGAGCAGTTCTTC.

A remark on this clonotype: One junction end does not reproduce the germline sequence, and a read error may be involved. This rearrangement joins TRBV4-2 to TRBJ2-2; no reliable D call. The CDR3 has 15 amino acids. Germline CDR1 reads LGHNA; CDR2 reads YNFKEQ. DNA of the CDR3: TGTGCCAGAAGCCAAGAAGGGTCGATCATCGGGGAGCTGTTTTTT. This translates into CARSQEGSIIGELFF.

Comments on this clonotype: One junction end does not reproduce the germline sequence, and a read error may be involved. The chain combines TRBV11-3 with TRBJ2-2; TRBD2 aligns across 9 bases. Germline V gives CDR1 SGHNT, CDR2 YENEEA. The CDR3 sequence is 17 residues long. The CDR3 protein is CAISFGLAGADTGELFF. CDR3 nucleotides: TGTGCCATCAGCTTCGGATTAGCGGGAGCCGACACCGGTGAGCTGTTTTTT.

Notes on this clonotype: With a much larger clone just one base away, this may be a read error. The chain uses TRBV4-1 and TRBJ1-4; D is possibly TRBD1 (6 bases). This CDR3 is built from 15 residues. Germline assignment: CDR1 MGHRA and CDR2 YSYEKL. The CDR3: CSSSQTPGVPEKLFF. The CDR3 DNA follows: TGCTCCAGCAGCCAAACCCCAGGGGTACCTGAAAAACTGTTTTTT.

This clonotype was detected a few times. V usage is TRBV5-4 and J usage is TRBJ1-5, with D unclear. Trimming cost V 2 bases and J 0 bases, with 9 bases left between them. This CDR3 is 15 amino acids long. Germline V CDR1 and CDR2: SGHNT, YYREEE (reference sequence). The CDR3 DNA sequence: TGTGCCAGCAGCTTAGGCGGAAATAGCAATCAGCCCCAGCATTTT. Translation gives CASSLGGNSNQPQHF.

This clonotype was observed at least ten times. A single base separates this from a much larger clone, so it may be a read error. The chain combines TRBV11-2 with TRBJ2-5; tentatively, D is TRBD1 or TRBD2 (6 bases each). Deletions cut 7 bases from V and 4 bases from J, with 25 bases between. The germline CDR1 and CDR2 sequences are SGHAT and FQNNGV. The CDR3 extends over 17 amino acids. The chain's CDR3 is CASNHRIRQVGGETQYF. CDR3 coding DNA: TGTGCCAGCAACCACCGGATACGACAGGTGGGAGGAGAGACCCAGTACTTC.